The 10 T cell receptor beta chains below come from one sample, sequenced in a study of T cell responses to AZD1222 COVID-19 vaccine. Libraries were prepared by immunoSEQ multiplex PCR; TCRdb keeps only in-frame clonotypes and omits some of them. Among roughly 130,000 clones listed, 90% to 95% were seen once. The input for sequencing was peripheral blood, taken on day 0 of AZD1222 vaccination. The receptors were gathered from an adult in good health.

The chain couples TRBV2 to TRBJ1-1, with a possible D match to TRBD1 (5 bases). The CDR3 covers 15 residues. V gave up 6 bases and J gave up 0 bases, with 14 bases separating them. CDR1 SNHLY and CDR2 FYNNEI come from the germline V gene. The DNA of the CDR3 is TGTGCCAGCAGCCCGACAGCAATCATGAACACTGAAGCTTTCTTT. It codes for CASSPTAIMNTEAFF.

DNA for the CDR3: TGTGCCAGCAGCTTAGATCCAGGGGTGGGCTGGGAGCAGTACTTC. Its translation is CASSLDPGVGWEQYF. The chain links TRBV7-8 to TRBJ2-7, with TRBD1 as a possible D gene (6 bases). CDR1 SGHVS and CDR2 FQNEAQ come from the germline V gene. This CDR3 has 15 amino acids. Between the trimmed V and J ends, which lost 1 base and 7 bases, there was a span of 17 bases.

The gene calls are TRBV5-4 and TRBJ2-5; TRBD2 might be the D (5 bases). Germline CDR1 and CDR2: SGHNT and YYREEE (reference sequence). Trimming removed 0 bases from V and 5 bases from J, with 11 bases in between. CDR3 length: 14 amino acids. CDR3: CASSLAPLGETQYF. The DNA of the CDR3 is TGTGCCAGCAGCTTGGCTCCACTAGGGGAGACCCAGTACTTC.

This chain joins TRBV28 and TRBJ1-4; 9 nucleotides line up with TRBD1. The CDR3 runs to 16 residues. The junction had 8 bases not matched to a gene; V was cut back by 4 bases and J by 5 bases. The germline V gene encodes CDR1 MDHEN and CDR2 SYDVKM. The CDR3 nucleotides are TGTGCCAGCAGTTCAGAGCCCGGGACAGGGAATGAAAAACTGTTTTTT. Residues: CASSSEPGTGNEKLFF.

The J gene is TRBJ2-1, the V gene TRBV2, with D perhaps TRBD1 or TRBD2 (5 bases each). The germline V gene has CDR1 SNHLY and CDR2 FYNNEI. Trimming removed 6 bases at V and 2 bases at J, with 17 bases between. The CDR3 consists of 16 residues. DNA for the CDR3: TGTGCCAGCAGGGGAACGGGACGCGGCGCCTACAATGAGCAGTTCTTC. This gives the protein CASRGTGRGAYNEQFF.

This rearrangement joins TRBV4-1 to TRBJ2-2; 8 nucleotides match TRBD2. Germline lookup yields CDR1 MGHRA and CDR2 YSYEKL. V was pared by 1 base and J by 8 bases, with 6 bases of the junction left unmatched. The CDR3 is 15 residues long. The CDR3 is CASSQGISGTGELFF. In DNA form, the CDR3 reads TGCGCCAGCAGCCAAGGTATTAGCGGGACAGGGGAGCTGTTTTTT.

The chain employs TRBV5-1 and TRBJ1-6; 7 nucleotides agree with TRBD1. V lost 2 bases, J lost 10 bases, and 6 bases stayed unmatched. Per germline, CDR1 SGHRS and CDR2 YFSETQ. The CDR3 sequence is 14 residues long. The CDR3 sequence is CASSLQGLGSPLHF. The CDR3 nucleotides are TGCGCCAGCAGCTTACAGGGGTTGGGGTCACCCCTCCACTTT. Full variable domain (rest looked up from reference TRBV5-1 and TRBJ1-6): KAGVTQTPRYLIKTRGQQVTLSCSPISGHRSVSWYQQTPGQGLQFLFEYFSETQRNKGNFPGRFSGRQFSNSRSEMNVSTLELGDSALYLCASSLQGLGSPLHFGNGTRLTVT.

The V and J genes are TRBV30 and TRBJ2-1; possibly TRBD1 for D (5 bases). The CDR3 loop spans 13 amino acids. Looked up from germline, CDR1 is GTSNPN and CDR2 is SVGIG (reference sequence). V shed 5 bases and J shed 3 bases, with 11 bases lying between them. The CDR3: CAWGRDSYNEQFF. Written as DNA, the CDR3 is TGTGCCTGGGGACGCGACAGCTACAATGAGCAGTTCTTC.

The J gene is TRBJ2-7, the V gene TRBV21-1; no DNA check was done on the table's D call, TRBD2. TRBV21-1 is recorded as a pseudogene. The CDR3 spans 19 residues. The CDR3 DNA is TGTGCCAGCAGCAGAATCAACCTGGCGTCTAGCGGGCCTACCTACGAGCAGTACTTC. It specifies CASSRINLASSGPTYEQYF.

The V call is TRBV3-1 (or the pseudogene TRBV3-2), the J call TRBJ2-7; maybe TRBD2 (6 bases). The CDR3 is 14 amino acids. The germline V gene has CDR1 LGHDT and CDR2 YNNKEL (reference sequence). Trimming cost V 4 bases and J 7 bases, with 17 bases left between them. CDR3 protein: CASSPGAAGGEQYF. In nucleotides, the CDR3 is TGTGCCAGCAGCCCAGGAGCCGCTGGGGGGGAGCAGTACTTC.